These 11 T cell receptor beta chains share one sample of origin, sequenced in a study of cytomegalovirus exposure and HLA in healthy donors. PCR amplification relied on 60 Vbeta primers (plus 13 Jbeta primers). Clones were read by immunoSEQ multiplex PCR, and TCRdb kept only the in-frame ones, dropping some. The sample lists 130,000 or so clones, roughly 70% occurring once. The sample taken for sequencing was PBMCs. The receptors here all came from a man aged 35 to 55 in good health and CMV-seropositive.

The rearrangement links TRBV5-4 to TRBJ2-3, with D possibly being TRBD2 (6 bases). CDR1 and CDR2 (germline): SGHNT, YYREEE (reference sequence). This CDR3 is built from 14 residues. Between the trimmed V and J ends, which lost 10 bases and 6 bases, there was a span of 21 bases. The CDR3 DNA follows: TGTGCCGGACATAGGGAGGTACACTCGGATACGCAGTATTTT. Translated: CAGHREVHSDTQYF.

The J gene is TRBJ2-5, the V gene TRBV6-5, with D possibly TRBD2 on 5 matching bases. The DNA end is more similar to TRBJ2-7, so the J call may be wrong. Germline CDR1 is MNHEY and CDR2 is SVGAGI. The CDR3 length is 15 residues. The CDR3 coding sequence is TGTGCCAGCAGTTACTCGAGGGCAGGAGGCCACGAGCAGTACTTC. It yields the protein CASSYSRAGGHEQYF.

The rearrangement joins TRBV6-5 to TRBJ2-7; D is unresolved. Trimming removed 2 bases at V and 0 bases at J, with 11 bases between. The V gene's germline CDR1 is MNHEY and CDR2 SVGAGI. This CDR3 comprises 15 residues. Here the CDR3 DNA reads TGTGCCAGCAGTTACATACAGAGTTACTCCTACGAGCAGTACTTC. It codes for CASSYIQSYSYEQYF.

The rearrangement links TRBV7-9 to TRBJ2-7; unclear D gene. V lost 5 bases to trimming and J lost 7 bases, with 15 bases between them. In germline, CDR1 is SEHNR, CDR2 FQNEAQ (reference sequence). CDR3 length: 13 amino acids. CDR3 sequence: CASSPDGAVEQYF. CDR3 bases: TGTGCCAGCAGCCCCGACGGAGCCGTGGAGCAGTACTTC.

This clone has just a few counts. The V and J genes are TRBV11-2 and TRBJ1-2; weak D call: TRBD1 (6 bases). V was trimmed by 5 bases and J by 8 bases, leaving 21 bases between them. The CDR3 spans 15 residues. In germline, CDR1 is SGHAT, CDR2 FQNNGV. Here the CDR3 reads CASSPLIGGHSGYTF. In nucleotides, the CDR3 is TGTGCCAGCAGCCCATTAATCGGGGGGCATAGCGGCTACACCTTC.

V gene TRBV6-6 combines with J gene TRBJ2-7; tentatively, D is TRBD1 (6 bases). CDR3 length equals 13 residues. The V gene's germline CDR1 is MNHNY and CDR2 SVGAGI (reference sequence). V lost 5 bases and J lost 7, with 15 bases in between. For the CDR3, the DNA is TGTGCCAGCAGTCCATTGGACAGTCCGGAGCAGTACTTC. It translates to CASSPLDSPEQYF.

V is TRBV4-1 and J is TRBJ2-2; the match to TRBD2 covers 9 bases. The germline V gene encodes CDR1 MGHRA and CDR2 YSYEKL. There are 18 residues in the CDR3. The J segment lost 6 bases and the V segment lost 1 base, leaving 12 bases of the junction unmatched. The CDR3 reads CASSQVLVSGGTAGELFF. The DNA of the CDR3 is TGCGCCAGCAGCCAAGTTTTGGTTAGCGGGGGAACGGCCGGGGAGCTGTTTTTT.

This clone was seen a handful of times. CDR3 DNA: TGCGCCAGCAGCCAAGACCTCAGCCTTGGACAGTTGTCCTACGAGCAGTACTTC. This translates into CASSQDLSLGQLSYEQYF. The V gene is TRBV4-1, the J gene TRBJ2-7, with D perhaps matching TRBD1 (6 bases). CDR3 length equals 18 residues. CDR1 is MGHRA, CDR2 YSYEKL, per germline. The V end lost 0 bases, the J end lost 1 base, and 19 bases lay between the germline ends.

This clone was counted between two and nine times. J is TRBJ2-7 and V is TRBV6-5; 7 positions match TRBD1. Germline CDR1 is MNHEY and CDR2 is SVGAGI. CDR3 length equals 14 residues. The trim removed 2 bases at V and 7 bases at J, leaving 8 bases unmatched. The CDR3 region has the DNA TGTGCCAGCAGTTACCAAAGACAGGGTCGGGAGCAGTACTTC. Translating gives CASSYQRQGREQYF.

A single count supports this clone. The genes are TRBV11-2 and TRBJ2-2; 7 bases are shared with TRBD1. There are 16 residues in the CDR3. The germline CDR1 and CDR2 sequences are SGHAT and FQNNGV. J was trimmed by 3 bases and V by 2 bases; bases with no gene match: 6. The CDR3, as DNA: TGTGCCAGCAGCTTACGAAAGGGGGCGGACACCGGGGAGCTGTTTTTT. Amino acids: CASSLRKGADTGELFF. Together with reference TRBV11-2 and TRBJ2-2, the CDR3 gives the full variable domain: EAGVAQSPRYKIIEKRQSVAFWCNPISGHATLYWYQQILGQGPKLLIQFQNNGVVDDSQLPKDRFSAERLKGVDSTLKIQPAKLEDSAVYLCASSLRKGADTGELFFGEGSRLTVL.

This sequence joins TRBV5-4 and TRBJ2-7, with D unresolved. Germline V gene data show CDR1 as SGHNT and CDR2 as YYREEE (reference sequence). Trimming removed 0 bases at V and 0 bases at J, with 7 bases between. This CDR3 is 14 amino acids long. The CDR3 DNA is TGTGCCAGCAGCTTGGGGCAGGCCTCCTACGAGCAGTACTTC. Translated: CASSLGQASYEQYF.